The T cell receptor beta chain described here comes from a study of CD8+CD57+ T cells in acquired aplastic anemia (dated by TCRdb to 2017 to 2018). About the investigation overall: Extracted DNA from sorted CD4+ and CD8+ cells averaged approximately 3.4 ug, ranging from roughly 0.17 to 30 ug. CD8+CD57+ expansion was defined as a frequency above the mean frequency observed in healthy subjects.

Expansion of CD8+CD57+ cells had been shown by flow cytometry in the patients chosen for sequencing. Every patient had a diagnosis of severe acquired aplastic anemia based on International Study of Aplastic Anemia and Agranulocytosis and Camitta criteria. No therapy had been received by the patients at the time of blood sampling. In the study, sorted CD4+ and CD8+ blood T cells from patients with severe aplastic anemia and from healthy subjects underwent deep sequencing of TCR repertoires. Patients were enrolled under clinicaltrials.gov protocols 00001620, 01623167, 00001397, 00071045, 00081523 and 00961064 in the USA. Ficoll-Paque density gradient centrifugation was used to isolate peripheral blood mononuclear cells. Before DNA extraction, CD4+ and CD8+ T cells were sorted by FACS or by magnetic beads. As to this clonotype: Its antigen specificity is not known. Sequence at one end of the junction differs from germline and may be a read error.

Results the study describes overall, beyond this receptor: Patients and healthy controls showed no significant difference in CD8+ Simpson's diversity (P=0.060). Twenty-nine CD8+ CDR3 sequences were found in both patients and controls but appeared to be highly expressed in patients and within the immunodominant clones of the patients.

Via the germline V gene, CDR1 is MNHNS and CDR2 SASEGT. From the cysteine through the phenylalanine, the CDR3 covers 8 amino acids. Only CDR3 DNA is held: 24 bases, read in frame from base 1. Genomic DNA served as template for TCR beta VDJ combination and CDR3 sequence profiling. An Illumina HiSeq 2000 was the platform used for TCR repertoire sequencing. Per the authors' processing: Repertoires were assessed using TRBV/TRBJ rearrangement plots, CDR3 size and DJ length profiles, and Simpson's diversity index. The immunodominant clone was defined as the most abundant DNA sequence in deep sequencing data. CDR3 amino acid sequences were screened for sharing across subjects and were compared with published repertoires and the VDJdb database. TCRdb cleaned the public reads at Q25 with fastp, built clones with MiXCR and kept in-frame beta chains. When rows share a CDR3 protein, they turn into one entry using the most common DNA and genes. TCRdb's processing, not the study's, gives the V and J calls here. Present in this sample are about 54,000 distinct CDR3 sequences, roughly three fifths of which were seen just once. The ten largest clones represent 15% to 20% of the sample.

The V and J segments used are TRBV6-1 and TRBJ1-5, with an unclear D gene assignment. The TCR comes from a human donor with aplastic anemia. The sequencing input was sorted CD4+, CD8+, or CD8+CD57+ T cells (not recorded which) from PBMCs. The CDR3 is CASSPRHF. The nucleotide sequence reads TGTGCCAGCAGTCCCCGGCATTTT.